The 6 T cell receptor beta chains below all came from one sample that was sequenced in a study of cytomegalovirus exposure and HLA in healthy donors. The PCR ran on 60 Vbeta and 13 Jbeta primers. Method: immunoSEQ multiplex PCR; TCRdb's copy keeps in-frame clones and lacks some. The sample yields 190,000 or so clones, of which the top ten take up 0.74%. Specimen: PBMCs. The receptors derive from a boy younger than 18 in good health and CMV-seronegative.

The V call is TRBV4-1, the J call TRBJ2-1, with 7 bases fitting TRBD2. The CDR3 is 15 residues long. CDR1 is MGHRA, CDR2 YSYEKL, per germline. With 3 bases clipped from V and 10 bases from J, the junction kept 12 bases outside the gene matches. This chain's CDR3 is CASSQPRTSKGEQFF. The CDR3 DNA reads as TGCGCCAGCAGCCAGCCCCGGACTAGTAAAGGGGAGCAGTTCTTC.

The chain employs TRBV5-1 and TRBJ1-4, with D possibly being TRBD1 (5 bases). This CDR3 contains 17 residues. Deletions cut 0 bases from V and 0 bases from J, with 12 bases between. CDR1 is SGHRS, CDR2 YFSETQ, per germline. The DNA of the CDR3 is TGCGCCAGCAGCTTGGGGTTTTACAGGACAACTAATGAAAAACTGTTTTTT. Its protein product is CASSLGFYRTTNEKLFF.

The J gene is TRBJ1-1, the V gene TRBV7-9; 10 bases are a match to TRBD1. CDR1 SEHNR and CDR2 FQNEAQ come from the germline V gene (reference sequence). The CDR3 contains 17 residues. J gave up 1 base and V 4 bases, and 9 bases lay outside the gene matches. CDR3 coding DNA: TGTGCCAGCAGCTCCGGGGATCGGACAGGGGGGAACACTGAAGCTTTCTTT. Its protein product is CASSSGDRTGGNTEAFF.

The chain employs TRBV6-5 and TRBJ2-4; D is unclear. Deletions cut 0 bases from V and 5 bases from J, with 5 bases between. The CDR3 consists of 13 residues. Germline V gene sequence: CDR1 MNHEY, CDR2 SVGAGI. CDR3 sequence (DNA): TGTGCCAGCAGTTACTCGGGCGAAAACATTCAGTACTTC. Translating it yields CASSYSGENIQYF.

The chain joins TRBV28 to TRBJ1-2; D perhaps matches TRBD1 (6 bases). Looked up from germline, CDR1 is MDHEN and CDR2 is SYDVKM. V lost 5 bases and J 3 bases, leaving 7 bases between the germline ends. CDR3 length: 12 residues. The CDR3 DNA reads TGTGCCAGCAGTAACAGGGACTATGGCTACACCTTC. It is translated as CASSNRDYGYTF.

V gene TRBV6-5 combines with J gene TRBJ1-2; 8 bases align to TRBD1. The germline CDR1 and CDR2 sequences are MNHEY and SVGAGI. CDR3 length equals 16 residues. The trim removed 4 bases at V and 8 bases at J, leaving 15 bases unmatched. This CDR3 is CASSSNRQGWVGGYTF. The CDR3 DNA is TGTGCCAGCAGTTCCAACCGACAGGGGTGGGTAGGAGGCTACACCTTC.